The 23 T cell receptor beta chains below come from one sample, sequenced in a study of blood T cells in healthy people across ages. Primers used in a second PCR of roughly 7 to 11 cycles were a sample-barcoded 5' primer and a J-beta primer mix. A single record per CDR3 protein comes from TCRdb applying MiXCR to the 5' RACE reads. The sample shows approximately 730,000 distinct CDR3 sequences, around 46% of them seen only once. Sequences were obtained from blood. The receptors stem from a woman between 55 and 75 years old in good health.

This chain joins TRBV20-1 and TRBJ2-6; D unresolved. Per the germline V gene, CDR1 is DFQATT and CDR2 is SNEGSKA (reference sequence). CDR3 length equals 17 residues. The V and J ends lost 2 bases and 0 bases respectively, with 14 bases between them. This chain's CDR3 is CSARTLDGYSGANVLTF. CDR3 coding DNA: TGCAGTGCTAGAACTTTGGACGGTTACTCTGGGGCCAACGTCCTGACTTTC.

The chain combines TRBV9 with TRBJ2-5, with a possible D match to TRBD2 (5 bases). CDR1 is SGDLS, CDR2 YYNGEE, per germline. The germline V and J ends were trimmed by 0 bases and 1 base, with 10 bases remaining between them. The CDR3 has 15 residues. In DNA form, the CDR3 reads TGTGCCAGCAGCGTAGGTAGCGTGCGCCAAGAGACCCAGTACTTC. Amino acid sequence: CASSVGSVRQETQYF.

On this clonotype: A read error may produce the germline difference seen at one junction end. The chain carries TRBV6-6 and TRBJ1-2, with D unresolved. The length of the CDR3 is 14 residues. From germline, CDR1 is MNHNY and CDR2 SVGAGI (reference sequence). DNA of the CDR3: TGTGCCAGCCGTTACTTCACGGAAAACTATGGCTACACCTTC. This encodes CASRYFTENYGYTF.

This clonotype appeared once. The rearrangement joins TRBV12-3 or TRBV12-4 to TRBJ2-3; D is perhaps TRBD1 (8 bases). The CDR3 covers 16 residues. Trimming pared 6 bases from V and 1 base from J, leaving 17 bases between. The CDR3 protein is CASRFNRGGGTDTQYF. The CDR3 nucleotides are TGTGCCAGCAGATTTAACAGGGGGGGTGGCACAGATACGCAGTATTTT.

The chain carries TRBV7-9 and TRBJ2-1, with D perhaps matching TRBD1 (6 bases). V dropped 4 bases and J dropped 6 bases, with 19 bases sitting between them. Per the germline V gene, CDR1 is SEHNR and CDR2 is FQNEAQ (reference sequence). This CDR3 contains 16 residues. Here the CDR3 DNA reads TGTGCCAGCAGCTCGGCTGGCAGGGGAGTGACCAATGAGCAGTTCTTC. Translation: CASSSAGRGVTNEQFF.

This clonotype was recorded only once. The rearrangement joins TRBV6-2 or TRBV6-3 to TRBJ1-4; 9 bases agree with TRBD1. Germline V gene sequence: CDR1 MNHEY, CDR2 SVGEGT. The length of the CDR3 is 15 residues. V shed 6 bases and J 3 bases; nucleotides not matched to a gene: 5. CDR3 bases: TGTGCCAGCAGCCGCGACAGGGGGGCTAATGAAAAACTGTTTTTT. Amino acids: CASSRDRGANEKLFF.

The table lists this clonotype with a few counts. The chain has TRBV3-1 and TRBJ2-1, with 7 positions matching TRBD2. V was clipped by 4 bases and J by 0 bases; unmatched bases: 12. The germline gives CDR1 LGHDT, CDR2 YNNKEL (reference sequence). The CDR3 spans 18 residues. The CDR3 nucleotides read TGTGCCAGCAGCCCAGCGGGGCCCAAAGATCACTCCTACAATGAGCAGTTCTTC. This gives the protein CASSPAGPKDHSYNEQFF.

The chain joins TRBV6-5 to TRBJ2-7; 8 positions match TRBD1. The V and J ends lost 5 bases and 6 bases, in that order; junction bases with no gene match: 12. Germline V gene data show CDR1 as MNHEY and CDR2 as SVGAGI. This CDR3 region has 15 residues. CDR3 residues: CASSPDGTGIGEQYF. The CDR3 DNA follows: TGTGCCAGCAGTCCCGATGGGACAGGCATCGGCGAGCAGTACTTC.

In DNA, the CDR3 is TGCAGTGCCCTTGGGTCGAACACTGAAGCTTTCTTT. Protein: CSALGSNTEAFF. The gene calls are TRBV20-1 and TRBJ1-1; D not resolved. The germline V and J ends were trimmed by 6 bases and 1 base, with 9 bases remaining between them. This CDR3 has 12 residues. Germline assignment: CDR1 DFQATT and CDR2 SNEGSKA (reference sequence).

The rearrangement links TRBV28 to TRBJ1-4; 9 nucleotides match TRBD1. V shed 6 bases and J 8 bases; nucleotides not matched to a gene: 13. Germline values: CDR1 MDHEN, CDR2 SYDVKM. The CDR3 has 16 amino acids. CDR3 sequence: CASSPPDDRGGEKLFF. The CDR3 DNA follows: TGTGCCAGCAGCCCCCCCGATGACAGGGGGGGCGAAAAACTGTTTTTT.

Only a few counts were recorded for this clonotype. The V and J genes are TRBV21-1 and TRBJ2-5; the DNA was not used to check the table's D call, TRBD1. TRBV21-1 is designated a pseudogene. The CDR3 is made up of 15 amino acids. The CDR3 DNA reads TGTGCCAGCAGCACCCGGGACAGGGCTTTGGAGACCCAGTACTTC. It is translated as CASSTRDRALETQYF.

This clonotype has at least ten counts. V is TRBV12-3 or TRBV12-4 and J is TRBJ1-2; 7 bases agree with TRBD1. V shed 8 bases, J shed 2 bases, and the junction held 5 bases outside the gene matches. The CDR3 is 13 residues long. The DNA for the CDR3 is TGTGCCAGCTCCGGGACAGACAACTATGGCTACACCTTC. As protein: CASSGTDNYGYTF.

V and J are TRBV20-1 and TRBJ2-7; maybe TRBD2 (6 bases). This CDR3 spans 13 amino acids. Germline V gene data show CDR1 as DFQATT and CDR2 as SNEGSKA (reference sequence). The V and J ends lost 7 bases and 0 bases respectively, with 13 bases between them. The CDR3 sequence is CSGGEPDSYEQYF. For the CDR3, the DNA is TGCAGTGGGGGGGAGCCTGACTCCTACGAGCAGTACTTC.

The genes are TRBV2 and TRBJ2-2; 13 positions match TRBD2. Germline values: CDR1 SNHLY, CDR2 FYNNEI. J gave up 6 bases and V 6 bases, and 10 bases lay outside the gene matches. The CDR3 runs 17 residues. The CDR3 region has the DNA TGTGCCAGCAGCCCCTGGACTAGCGGGAGAGGTGCCGGGGAGCTGTTTTTT. Its translation: CASSPWTSGRGAGELFF.

The chain links TRBV5-6 to TRBJ2-6; D possibly corresponds to TRBD1 (6 bases). Deletions cut 2 bases from V and 0 bases from J, with 12 bases between. Germline CDR1 is SGHDT and CDR2 is YYEEEE. The CDR3 extends over 17 amino acids. In nucleotides, the CDR3 is TGTGCCAGCAGCTTCGTTAGGGGACACTCTGGGGCCAACGTCCTGACTTTC. Protein: CASSFVRGHSGANVLTF.

The chain has TRBV6-1 and TRBJ1-2; a possible D gene is TRBD1 (5 bases). This CDR3 spans 15 amino acids. CDR1 and CDR2 from the germline V gene are MNHNS and SASEGT. The V gene lost 6 bases and the J gene lost 0 bases, with 14 bases spanning the gap. The CDR3 nucleotides read TGTGCCAGCAGATCAGCCGACAGCGCTAACTATGGCTACACCTTC. Translation: CASRSADSANYGYTF.

The rearrangement links TRBV15 to TRBJ2-4, with D perhaps matching TRBD2 (6 bases). The J call may be in error: the DNA end matches TRBJ2-7 better. CDR1 is LNHNV, CDR2 YYDKDF, per germline (reference sequence). The CDR3 is 15 amino acids. The CDR3 spells CATSGGPTDTYEQYF. The CDR3 nucleotides are TGTGCCACCAGCGGAGGGCCGACAGATACCTACGAGCAGTACTTC.

V is TRBV6-5 and J is TRBJ1-1; D is possibly TRBD1 (6 bases). The CDR3 is made up of 12 amino acids. Germline V lookup: CDR1 MNHEY, CDR2 SVGAGI. Trimming took 5 bases from V and 7 from J, leaving 11 bases between them. CDR3 coding DNA: TGTGCCAGCAGTACACGACAGGATGAAGCTTTCTTT. It yields the protein CASSTRQDEAFF.

V usage is TRBV29-1 and J usage is TRBJ1-4; the match to TRBD1 covers 8 bases. The CDR3 length is 14 residues. Germline V gene data show CDR1 as SQVTM and CDR2 as ANQGSEA. Unmatched junction bases numbered 5, after V lost 6 bases and J lost 2 bases. CDR3 sequence reads: CSVDRQGTNEKLFF. DNA for the CDR3: TGCAGCGTGGACAGACAGGGGACTAATGAAAAACTGTTTTTT.

This clonotype came up a few times. The chain links TRBV28 to TRBJ2-1; D perhaps matches TRBD2 (5 bases). The V and J ends lost 5 bases and 10 bases respectively, with 12 bases between them. The CDR3 spans 12 residues. From germline, CDR1 is MDHEN and CDR2 SYDVKM. The chain's CDR3 is CASSPTGVEQFF. Written as DNA, the CDR3 is TGTGCCAGCAGTCCAACCGGGGTGGAGCAGTTCTTC. Looking up the rest from reference TRBV28 and TRBJ2-1 gives the full variable domain: DVKVTQSSRYLVKRTGEKVFLECVQDMDHENMFWYRQDPGLGLRLIYFSYDVKMKEKGDIPEGYSVSREKKERFSLILESASTNQTSMYLCASSPTGVEQFFGPGTRLTVL.

This clonotype was seen repeatedly, ten times or more. This chain connects TRBV7-2 to TRBJ2-3; TRBD1 agrees at 9 bases. From germline, CDR1 is SGHTA and CDR2 FQGNSA. The CDR3 loop spans 16 amino acids. V dropped 5 bases and J dropped 5; count of bases not matched to a gene: 11. The CDR3: CASSPQPGQGVDTQYF. In DNA, the CDR3 is TGTGCCAGCAGCCCTCAACCGGGACAGGGAGTAGATACGCAGTATTTT.

This clonotype was seen a handful of times. CDR3 nucleotide sequence: TGTGCCAGCAGTTCTCCACGGGAGCAGTACTTC. It is translated as CASSSPREQYF. This chain links TRBV6-2 or TRBV6-3 with TRBJ2-4, with D maybe TRBD2 (6 bases). The CDR3 has 11 residues. Germline CDR1 reads MNHEY; CDR2 reads SVGEGT. Trimming shortened V by 4 bases and J by 13 bases, and 11 bases separated the two germline ends.

Many counts were recorded for this clonotype. The DNA for the CDR3 is TGCGCCAGCAGCACACTAACAGGTCCCTACGAGCAGTACTTC. Its protein product is CASSTLTGPYEQYF. This chain uses TRBV5-1 with TRBJ2-7; a weak D match, TRBD1 (5 bases). The germline gives CDR1 SGHRS, CDR2 YFSETQ. V lost 4 bases and J 2 bases, leaving 13 bases between the germline ends. The length of the CDR3 is 14 residues. Variable domain in full (rest from reference TRBV5-1 and TRBJ2-7): KAGVTQTPRYLIKTRGQQVTLSCSPISGHRSVSWYQQTPGQGLQFLFEYFSETQRNKGNFPGRFSGRQFSNSRSEMNVSTLELGDSALYLCASSTLTGPYEQYFGPGTRLTVT.